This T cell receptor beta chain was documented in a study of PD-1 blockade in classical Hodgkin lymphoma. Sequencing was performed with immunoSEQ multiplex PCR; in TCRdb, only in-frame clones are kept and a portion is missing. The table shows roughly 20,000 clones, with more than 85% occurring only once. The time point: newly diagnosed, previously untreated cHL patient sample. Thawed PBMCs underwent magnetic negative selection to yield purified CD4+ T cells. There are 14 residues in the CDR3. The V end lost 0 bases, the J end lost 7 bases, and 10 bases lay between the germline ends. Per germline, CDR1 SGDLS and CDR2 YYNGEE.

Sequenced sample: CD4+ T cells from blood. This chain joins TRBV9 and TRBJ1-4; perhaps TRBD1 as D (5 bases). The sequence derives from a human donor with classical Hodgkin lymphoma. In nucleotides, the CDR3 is TGTGCCAGCAGCGTAGCTTCAGGGAGTGAAAAACTGTTTTTT. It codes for CASSVASGSEKLFF.